This T cell receptor beta chain was found in a study of breast tumors, draining lymph nodes, adjacent tissues (dated by TCRdb to about 2016). Broadly, across the study: TCR beta repertoires were compared across tumor, adjacent nontumor tissue and axillary lymph nodes obtained from breast cancer patients. The study was designed to assess the relationships and possible T-cell exchange between tumor, surrounding tissue and draining lymph node repertoires in human breast cancer. General conclusions and limits of the study: Tumor T-cell repertoires showed less diversity than lymph node repertoires and more diversity than nontumor tissue repertoires, and tumor T-cell repertoires showed preferential V and J gene usage. The conclusion that tumor T cells originate in lymph nodes was presented as consistent with a hypothesis rather than as directly demonstrated. The data were considered consistent with most tumor T cells being derived from the lymph node and subsequently expanding within tumor tissue. The similarity between tumor and nontumor tissue repertoires was significantly greater in luminal-like breast cancer than in basal-like breast cancer.

Instrument used: Illumina HiSeq 2000. TCR beta chain libraries were generated by multiplex PCR amplification. High-throughput sequencing was used to analyze the amplified TCR beta chain products. TCRdb passed the public sequencing reads through fastp at Q25 and MiXCR, retaining productive beta sequences. One record per CDR3 amino acid sequence lists the most common genes and DNA. The sample yields 25,000 or so distinct CDR3 sequences; 60% to 75% were counted once. 23% of the sample goes to the ten largest clones. Concerning this clonotype: Its antigen remains undetermined. No base-level quality is on record; no much larger clone is a single base apart.

The adjacent samples were made up of nontumor breast tissue around the tumor. The receptor's source is a female donor with breast cancer. Some clones in this sample may be carry-over from other donors' samples. The sequencing sample was made of tumor-adjacent breast tissue.

The CDR3 region has the sequence CASSFKETQYF. In nucleotide form, the sequence is TGTGCCAGCAGCTTCAAGGAGACCCAGTACTTC. The chain is assembled from TRBV7-2 and TRBJ2-5; no D gene can be assigned with confidence. There are 11 amino acids in the CDR3, from cysteine to phenylalanine inclusive. Only the CDR3 part of the read is kept: 33 bases, read in frame from the first base. Deletion took 3 bases off V and 5 bases off J, with a span of 4 bases between the germline ends. CDR1 SGHTA and CDR2 FQGNSA were looked up in the germline V gene.